The rows below give T cell receptor beta chains drawn from one sample of a study of CD4 T cells in relation to SARS-CoV-2 and coronaviruses. Antigen specificity for these receptors is unknown. Measured with immunoSEQ multiplex PCR; TCRdb has only the in-frame clones, and not every one. Among roughly 30,000 clones listed, approximately 80% were seen once. Sequenced: CD4+ T cells from PBMCs, cultured in vitro. These TCRs come from a human donor in good health. Both conserved end residues are part of each CDR3. A D gene is named only where the DNA matches it firmly. Some rows have no size entry. The others give once, few or many, or a class for an expanded clone.

clone_size: once
j_call: TRBJ1-2
d_call: TRBD1
v_call: TRBV9
cdr3_aa: CASSAGGAGGAYGYTF
cdr3_nt: TGTGCCAGCAGCGCGGGGGGGGCAGGGGGCGCCTATGGCTACACCTTC

clone_size: .
j_call: TRBJ1-1
d_call: TRBD1
v_call: TRBV19
cdr3_aa: CASSLGGRQGTEAFF
cdr3_nt: TGTGCCAGTAGCCTGGGGGGCCGACAGGGCACTGAAGCTTTCTTT

clone_size: once
j_call: TRBJ2-3
d_call: .
v_call: TRBV30
cdr3_aa: CAWSDTALSTDTQYF
cdr3_nt: TGTGCCTGGAGTGATACTGCCTTAAGCACAGATACGCAGTATTTT

clone_size: .
j_call: TRBJ1-1
d_call: .
v_call: TRBV6-1
cdr3_aa: CASSERGAGDTEAFF
cdr3_nt: TGTGCCAGCAGTGAACGGGGGGCAGGGGACACTGAAGCTTTCTTT

clone_size: .
j_call: TRBJ1-1
d_call: TRBD1
v_call: TRBV2
cdr3_aa: CASRRQGRSEAFF
cdr3_nt: TGTGCCAGCAGAAGACAGGGTAGGTCTGAAGCTTTCTTT

clone_size: few
j_call: TRBJ2-7
d_call: TRBD2
v_call: TRBV5-1
cdr3_aa: CASSLERGLEQYF
cdr3_nt: TGCGCCAGCAGCTTGGAGCGGGGGTTAGAGCAGTACTTC

clone_size: .
j_call: TRBJ2-5
d_call: TRBD2
v_call: TRBV11-2
cdr3_aa: CASSLDQTSGLQETQYF
cdr3_nt: TGTGCCAGCAGCTTAGACCAGACTAGCGGGCTTCAAGAGACCCAGTACTTC

clone_size: .
j_call: TRBJ2-5
d_call: .
v_call: TRBV21-1
cdr3_aa: CASSKHTGTGDRETQYF
cdr3_nt: TGTGCCAGCAGCAAACACACTGGCACAGGGGATCGAGAGACCCAGTACTTC

clone_size: .
j_call: TRBJ2-6
d_call: TRBD2
v_call: TRBV6-1
cdr3_aa: CASSDEGRGVNGANVLTF
cdr3_nt: TGTGCCAGCAGTGATGAAGGACGGGGGGTGAACGGGGCCAACGTCCTGACTTTC

clone_size: few
j_call: TRBJ1-1
d_call: .
v_call: TRBV6-6
cdr3_aa: CASSYGGVGTEAFF
cdr3_nt: TGTGCCAGCAGTTATGGGGGCGTCGGCACTGAAGCTTTCTTT

clone_size: .
j_call: TRBJ1-2
d_call: .
v_call: TRBV7-2
cdr3_aa: CASSLFYGYTF
cdr3_nt: TGTGCCAGCAGCTTATTTTATGGCTACACCTTC

clone_size: .
j_call: TRBJ2-7
d_call: .
v_call: TRBV3-1/TRBV3-2
cdr3_aa: CASSQVGEQYF
cdr3_nt: TGTGCCAGCAGCCAGGTGGGGGAGCAGTACTTC

clone_size: .
j_call: TRBJ2-7
d_call: TRBD1
v_call: TRBV5-1
cdr3_aa: CASSLGDRGHEQYF
cdr3_nt: TGCGCCAGCAGCTTGGGAGACAGGGGGCATGAGCAGTACTTC

clone_size: .
j_call: TRBJ2-3
d_call: .
v_call: TRBV7-2
cdr3_aa: CASSPPGSSDTQYF
cdr3_nt: TGTGCCAGCAGCCCCCCAGGCAGTTCAGATACGCAGTATTTT

clone_size: .
j_call: TRBJ2-7
d_call: .
v_call: TRBV5-1
cdr3_aa: CASSSVRGKDEQYF
cdr3_nt: TGCGCCAGCAGCTCCGTCAGGGGCAAGGACGAGCAGTACTTC

clone_size: .
j_call: TRBJ2-7
d_call: .
v_call: TRBV6-6
cdr3_aa: CASSYVRGGEQYF
cdr3_nt: TGTGCCAGCAGTTACGTCAGGGGAGGCGAGCAGTACTTC

clone_size: medium-sized
j_call: TRBJ1-1
d_call: .
v_call: TRBV5-6
cdr3_aa: CASSTGNTEAFF
cdr3_nt: TGTGCCAGCAGCACCGGTAACACTGAAGCTTTCTTT

clone_size: .
j_call: TRBJ1-2
d_call: TRBD1
v_call: TRBV7-9
cdr3_aa: CASSPGGGVYGYTF
cdr3_nt: TGTGCCAGCAGCCCCGGAGGGGGCGTCTATGGCTACACCTTC

clone_size: .
j_call: TRBJ2-5
d_call: .
v_call: TRBV7-9
cdr3_aa: CASSRSEGKETQYF
cdr3_nt: TGTGCCAGCAGCCGCTCTGAGGGGAAAGAGACCCAGTACTTC

clone_size: once
j_call: TRBJ2-1
d_call: .
v_call: TRBV3-1/TRBV3-2
cdr3_aa: CASSQGAPEQFF
cdr3_nt: TGTGCCAGCAGCCAAGGGGCTCCCGAGCAGTTCTTC

clone_size: once
j_call: TRBJ2-7
d_call: .
v_call: TRBV5-5
cdr3_aa: CASSLPDASYEQYF
cdr3_nt: TGTGCCAGCAGCTTACCGGACGCTTCCTACGAGCAGTACTTC

clone_size: .
j_call: TRBJ2-7
d_call: TRBD1
v_call: TRBV5-4
cdr3_aa: CASSSGVTGGEQYF
cdr3_nt: TGTGCCAGCAGCTCGGGGGTGACAGGGGGCGAGCAGTACTTC

clone_size: .
j_call: TRBJ2-7
d_call: .
v_call: TRBV29-1
cdr3_aa: CSVESGRGSYEQYF
cdr3_nt: TGCAGCGTTGAATCGGGAAGGGGGTCCTACGAGCAGTACTTC

clone_size: .
j_call: TRBJ2-7
d_call: .
v_call: TRBV4-1
cdr3_aa: CASSQQQESSEQYF
cdr3_nt: TGCGCCAGCAGCCAACAGCAGGAGTCCTCCGAGCAGTACTTC

clone_size: .
j_call: TRBJ1-3
d_call: .
v_call: TRBV19
cdr3_aa: CAKLKEGLPGNTIYF
cdr3_nt: TGTGCCAAGCTAAAAGAGGGATTACCCGGAAACACCATATATTTT

clone_size: .
j_call: TRBJ2-5
d_call: .
v_call: TRBV4-3
cdr3_aa: CASSRLAGETQYF
cdr3_nt: TGCGCCAGCAGCCGATTAGCAGGAGAGACCCAGTACTTC

clone_size: .
j_call: TRBJ1-2
d_call: TRBD1
v_call: TRBV18
cdr3_aa: CASSRRGQGVGEYGYTF
cdr3_nt: TGTGCCAGCTCACGACGCGGACAGGGCGTTGGGGAGTATGGCTACACCTTC

clone_size: .
j_call: TRBJ1-3
d_call: .
v_call: TRBV21-1
cdr3_aa: CASSPTAYTGRSGNTIYF
cdr3_nt: TGTGCCAGCAGCCCCACCGCCTATACAGGGCGCTCTGGAAACACCATATATTTT

clone_size: .
j_call: TRBJ1-5
d_call: TRBD1
v_call: TRBV7-9
cdr3_aa: CASSFGQGNNQPQHF
cdr3_nt: TGTGCCAGCAGTTTTGGACAGGGGAACAATCAGCCCCAGCATTTT

clone_size: .
j_call: TRBJ1-5
d_call: TRBD1
v_call: TRBV9
cdr3_aa: CASGKGTADQPQHF
cdr3_nt: TGTGCCAGCGGGAAGGGGACAGCCGATCAGCCCCAGCATTTT

clone_size: few
j_call: TRBJ2-3
d_call: .
v_call: TRBV29-1
cdr3_aa: CSVERGVSDTQYF
cdr3_nt: TGCAGCGTTGAACGTGGGGTCAGTGATACGCAGTATTTT

clone_size: few
j_call: TRBJ1-5
d_call: .
v_call: TRBV15
cdr3_aa: CATSTHRDQPQHF
cdr3_nt: TGTGCCACCAGCACTCACAGGGATCAGCCCCAGCATTTT

clone_size: .
j_call: TRBJ2-5
d_call: TRBD1
v_call: TRBV9
cdr3_aa: CASSVAIGGQVGSQETQYF
cdr3_nt: TGTGCCAGCAGCGTAGCGATCGGGGGACAGGTCGGTAGTCAAGAGACCCAGTACTTC

clone_size: .
j_call: TRBJ2-7
d_call: TRBD2
v_call: TRBV5-1
cdr3_aa: CASSLVGGAYEQYF
cdr3_nt: TGCGCCAGCAGCTTGGTCGGGGGGGCTTACGAGCAGTACTTC

clone_size: .
j_call: TRBJ2-7
d_call: .
v_call: TRBV4-1
cdr3_aa: CASSQNHPTAYEQYF
cdr3_nt: TGCGCCAGCAGCCAAAACCATCCCACAGCCTACGAGCAGTACTTC

clone_size: once
j_call: TRBJ2-3
d_call: TRBD2
v_call: TRBV10-1
cdr3_aa: CASSDGLANTQYF
cdr3_nt: TGCGCCAGCAGTGACGGACTAGCCAATACGCAGTATTTT